This record covers a single T cell receptor (beta chain). The target antigen is unknown. Unique molecular identifiers were in the cDNA, with template-switch universal primer binding. Each CDR3 protein is one row after TCRdb ran MiXCR on the 5' RACE reads. The table shows about 340,000 distinct CDR3 sequences, with roughly an eighth occurring only once. This entry belongs to a study of identical twins. Points from the study as a whole: Sequences that were beta out-of-frame showed weaker excess twin sharing. Partial confounding of zero-insertion analyses by invariant MAIT and iNKT cells was possible. Fewer insertions were carried by abundant cord blood beta clonotypes, but none was seen in memory repertoires.

These data were also reused for a study on yellow fever vaccine responses in identical twins.

Sequences were obtained from CD8+ T cells sorted from blood. The clonotype comes from a woman between 18 and 30 years old in good health.

The CDR3 loop reads CASSESSLGSWEQYV. The CDR3 DNA reads TGTGCCAGCAGTGAATCTTCGCTAGGGTCGTGGGAGCAGTACGTC. The chain couples TRBV6-1 to TRBJ2-7; no clear D. Germline V gene data show CDR1 as MNHNS and CDR2 as SASEGT. V was clipped by 2 bases and J by 7 bases, with 18 bases between them. The CDR3 runs 15 residues.